This TCR beta chain originates from a study of T cell repertoires in cytomegalovirus infection. Background on the study: CMV infection plus the matching HLA type was flagged by public TCR beta signatures.

Using its own MiXCR run on the reads, TCRdb lists one record per CDR3 protein. Among 100,000 or so distinct CDR3 sequences listed, 29% were seen once. This clonotype came up many times. No antigen is known for it. Study-level results: HLA-C-restricted, CMV-specific TCR beta clonotypes were dominant ex vivo.

The CDR3 sequence is 13 residues long. The germline V gene encodes CDR1 SNHLY and CDR2 FYNNEI. The sequence was obtained from a human donor in good health (CMV status not recorded). Some clones in this sample may be carry-over from other donors' samples. The V call is TRBV2, the J call TRBJ1-1; the D gene is possibly TRBD1 (6 bases). The sequencing used CD8+ T cells from cultured PBMCs, collected from culture after CMV antigen stimulation. The CDR3 reads CAPQQGMNTEAFF. Written as DNA, the CDR3 is TGTGCGCCCCAACAGGGCATGAACACTGAAGCTTTCTTT.